This passage covers 11 T cell receptor beta chains from one sample sequenced in a study of T cell responses to AZD1222 COVID-19 vaccine. Data came from immunoSEQ multiplex PCR; TCRdb stores just in-frame clones and leaves some out. Of 120,000 or so clones in the sample, roughly 89% were seen once. The sequencing used peripheral blood, collected on day 0 of AZD1222 vaccination. The receptors come from an adult in good health.

This rearrangement joins TRBV12-3 or TRBV12-4 to TRBJ1-2; D not certain. Trimming took 3 bases from V and 7 from J, leaving 9 bases between them. The length of the CDR3 is 12 residues. CDR3 bases: TGTGCCAGCAGTTTGGCGGGTGGTGGCTACACCTTC. Amino acids: CASSLAGGGYTF.

The chain is built from TRBV7-2 and TRBJ1-1; possibly TRBD1 for D (5 bases). The V gene lost 5 bases and the J gene lost 0 bases, with 19 bases spanning the gap. This CDR3 is built from 17 residues. Germline V CDR1 and CDR2: SGHTA, FQGNSA. The CDR3 reads CASSPTQVVGLNTEAFF. The DNA for the CDR3 is TGTGCCAGCAGCCCAACACAGGTCGTGGGGTTGAACACTGAAGCTTTCTTT. Filled out from reference TRBV7-2 and TRBJ1-1, the complete variable domain reads GAGVSQSPSNKVTEKGKDVELRCDPISGHTALYWYRQSLGQGLEFLIYFQGNSAPDKSGLPSDRFSAERTGGSVSTLTIQRTQQEDSAVYLCASSPTQVVGLNTEAFFGQGTRLTVV.

The V and J genes are TRBV19 and TRBJ1-2; D remains ambiguous. V lost 3 bases and J 5 bases, leaving 10 bases between the germline ends. Germline V gives CDR1 LNHDA, CDR2 SQIVND (reference sequence). The CDR3 covers 13 residues. CDR3 sequence reads: CASSIRVTYGYTF. The DNA of the CDR3 is TGTGCCAGTAGTATCAGAGTGACTTATGGCTACACCTTC.

V gene TRBV28 combines with J gene TRBJ2-2; perhaps D is TRBD1 or TRBD2 (5 bases each). Per the germline V gene, CDR1 is MDHEN and CDR2 is SYDVKM. The CDR3 length is 17 residues. Trimming shortened V by 1 base and J by 1 base, and 13 bases separated the two germline ends. CDR3 sequence: CASSLYVGDENTGELFF. CDR3 nucleotides: TGTGCCAGCAGTTTATATGTGGGGGACGAGAACACCGGGGAGCTGTTTTTT.

The V gene is TRBV4-1, the J gene TRBJ2-3, with 8 bases lining up with TRBD2. V lost 0 bases and J lost 6; bases outside the gene matches: 11. The germline gives CDR1 MGHRA, CDR2 YSYEKL. The CDR3 contains 17 residues. CDR3 nucleotide sequence: TGCGCCAGCAGCCAAGATCTTACCAGCGGGAGTGCGGATACGCAGTATTTT. Translation: CASSQDLTSGSADTQYF.

CDR3 DNA: TGCAGCGTTGAGGACAGGGGGAAAAACTATGGCTACACCTTC. Its translation is CSVEDRGKNYGYTF. This sequence joins TRBV29-1 and TRBJ1-2, with 10 bases fitting TRBD1. Germline V gene lookup returns CDR1 SQVTM and CDR2 ANQGSEA. CDR3 size: 14 residues. V lost 3 bases to trimming and J lost 2 bases; unmatched junction nucleotides: 3. The full variable domain, its missing parts supplied by reference TRBV29-1 and TRBJ1-2, is SAVISQKPSRDICQRGTSLTIQCQVDSQVTMMFWYRQQPGQSLTLIATANQGSEATYESGFVIDKFPISRPNLTFSTLTVSNMSPEDSSIYLCSVEDRGKNYGYTFGSGTRLTVV.

The chain joins TRBV28 to TRBJ1-2; tentatively, D is TRBD1 (5 bases). Deletions cut 4 bases from V and 2 bases from J, with 11 bases between. This CDR3 is 14 amino acids long. CDR1 MDHEN and CDR2 SYDVKM come from the germline V gene. This CDR3 is CASSYFGGNYGYTF. The CDR3 DNA reads as TGTGCCAGCAGTTACTTCGGGGGGAACTATGGCTACACCTTC.

The chain is built from TRBV9 and TRBJ2-7, with TRBD1 as a possible D gene (6 bases). V lost 2 bases and J lost 3, with 12 bases in between. Germline V gene sequence: CDR1 SGDLS, CDR2 YYNGEE. The CDR3 is 14 amino acids. The CDR3 sequence is CASSVGTTSYEQYF. Here the CDR3 DNA reads TGTGCCAGCAGCGTCGGGACAACCAGCTACGAGCAGTACTTC.

The genes are TRBV7-2 and TRBJ2-7; TRBD1 or TRBD2 may be the D gene (5 bases each). V shed 3 bases and J shed 1 base, with 13 bases lying between them. The CDR3 consists of 15 residues. Germline V gene data show CDR1 as SGHTA and CDR2 as FQGNSA. CDR3 DNA sequence: TGTGCCAGCAGCTTTCTCGGGACGGGATCCTACGAGCAGTACTTC. As protein: CASSFLGTGSYEQYF.

The gene calls are TRBV4-2 and TRBJ2-5; D unresolved. From germline, CDR1 is LGHNA and CDR2 YNFKEQ. The CDR3 is 14 residues long. Trimming pared 0 bases from V and 6 bases from J, leaving 11 bases between. The CDR3 nucleotides are TGTGCCAGCAGCCAAGATCTCGGGCCGAAGACCCAGTACTTC. Protein product: CASSQDLGPKTQYF.

The V and J genes are TRBV28 and TRBJ1-1, with D unclear. With 7 bases removed from V and 7 bases from J, the gap between germline ends came to 10 bases. The CDR3 has 11 residues. In germline, CDR1 is MDHEN, CDR2 SYDVKM. CDR3 DNA: TGTGCCAGCACCCGCTTAGGTGAAGCTTTCTTT. It specifies CASTRLGEAFF.